Below, 22 T cell receptor beta chains from the same sample are listed, as sequenced in a study of STAT5B mutations in CD4+ large granular lymphocyte leukemia. The table came from immunoSEQ multiplex PCR; TCRdb's copy has only in-frame clones and leaves some out. The sample shows about 46,000 clones, about 86% of them seen only once. The sample consisted of CD4+ T cells from blood buffy coats. These receptors were obtained from a human donor in good health.

The chain joins TRBV7-9 to TRBJ2-5; D remains unclear. This CDR3 is built from 11 residues. Germline V gene data show CDR1 as SEHNR and CDR2 as FQNEAQ (reference sequence). The V gene lost 4 bases and the J gene lost 13 bases, with 13 bases spanning the gap. This chain's CDR3 is CASSSGPVPYF. In nucleotides, the CDR3 is TGTGCCAGCAGCTCCGGCCCGGTCCCGTACTTC.

This chain joins TRBV18 and TRBJ2-3; TRBD2 might be the D (6 bases). The V end lost 2 bases, the J end lost 2 bases, and 11 bases lay between the germline ends. The V gene's germline CDR1 is KGHSH and CDR2 LQKENI. This CDR3 contains 15 residues. This CDR3 is CASSPRGLLTDTQYF. The CDR3 DNA reads TGTGCCAGCTCACCAAGGGGACTCCTCACAGATACGCAGTATTTT.

The V gene is TRBV5-8, the J gene TRBJ2-1; either TRBD1 or TRBD2 may supply D (5 bases each). Per germline, CDR1 SGHTS and CDR2 YDEGEE. This CDR3 is built from 15 residues. Deletions cut 4 bases from V and 2 bases from J, with 13 bases between. The CDR3 protein is CASSQGRDAYNEQFF. CDR3 nucleotide sequence: TGTGCCAGCAGCCAGGGAAGGGACGCCTACAATGAGCAGTTCTTC.

The rearrangement joins TRBV19 to TRBJ1-3; D remains unclear. The CDR3 has 14 amino acids. The germline CDR1 and CDR2 sequences are LNHDA and SQIVND (reference sequence). V was trimmed by 3 bases and J by 0 bases, leaving 6 bases between them. CDR3 DNA: TGTGCCAGTAGTATGGGCACCTCTGGAAACACCATATATTTT. It specifies CASSMGTSGNTIYF.

The rearrangement joins TRBV28 to TRBJ2-3; 12 nucleotides agree with TRBD2. The CDR3 runs to 18 residues. CDR1 is MDHEN, CDR2 SYDVKM, per germline. The V and J ends lost 5 bases and 2 bases, in that order; junction bases with no gene match: 11. The CDR3 region is CASSTPFGLAGNTDTQYF. In nucleotides, the CDR3 is TGTGCCAGCAGTACCCCCTTCGGACTAGCGGGGAACACAGATACGCAGTATTTT.

V usage is TRBV30 and J usage is TRBJ1-1; tentative D call: TRBD1 (5 bases). Germline V gives CDR1 GTSNPN, CDR2 SVGIG (reference sequence). The ends were cut back, 8 bases at V and 4 bases at J, with 20 bases in the middle. CDR3 length: 14 amino acids. The CDR3: CAQKGVSLGTEAFF. The CDR3 coding sequence is TGTGCCCAGAAAGGGGTCTCCTTGGGCACTGAAGCTTTCTTT.

The count of this clone is one. The V gene is TRBV7-9, the J gene TRBJ2-5; TRBD1 matches 9 bases. V trimming: 4 bases; J trimming: 4 bases; junction bases outside the gene matches: 10. CDR1 is SEHNR and CDR2 is FQNEAQ in the germline V gene (reference sequence). The CDR3 contains 16 residues. CDR3 in amino acids: CASSSPGQGLAETQYF. The CDR3 region has the DNA TGTGCCAGCAGCTCCCCGGGACAGGGTTTGGCAGAGACCCAGTACTTC.

V and J are TRBV9 and TRBJ1-2; D call uncertain. The CDR3 totals 13 residues. The germline V gene encodes CDR1 SGDLS and CDR2 YYNGEE. Trimming took 3 bases from V and 4 from J, leaving 10 bases between them. The DNA of the CDR3 is TGTGCCAGCAGCGAGACCGGACCCTATGGCTACACCTTC. Protein sequence: CASSETGPYGYTF. Full variable domain (remainder filled in from reference TRBV9 and TRBJ1-2): DSGVTQTPKHLITATGQRVTLRCSPRSGDLSVYWYQQSLDQGLQFLIQYYNGEERAKGNILERFSAQQFPDLHSELNLSSLELGDSALYFCASSETGPYGYTFGSGTRLTVV.

The chain links TRBV28 to TRBJ2-7; possible D gene TRBD2, 5 bases. Germline CDR1 is MDHEN and CDR2 is SYDVKM. Trimming shortened V by 7 bases and J by 0 bases, and 19 bases separated the two germline ends. This CDR3 has 16 amino acids. The CDR3 nucleotides read TGTGCCAGCACCCCTGGAGGCGGCCGGAGCTCCTACGAGCAGTACTTC. The encoded protein is CASTPGGGRSSYEQYF. Together with reference TRBV28 and TRBJ2-7, the CDR3 gives the full variable domain: DVKVTQSSRYLVKRTGEKVFLECVQDMDHENMFWYRQDPGLGLRLIYFSYDVKMKEKGDIPEGYSVSREKKERFSLILESASTNQTSMYLCASTPGGGRSSYEQYFGPGTRLTVT.

The chain joins TRBV6-1 to TRBJ2-7; 8 nucleotides match TRBD2. Trimming cost V 10 bases and J 9 bases; bases outside gene matches: 14. The germline CDR1 and CDR2 sequences are MNHNS and SASEGT. This CDR3 region has 13 residues. The CDR3 spells CATPGGKGFGQYF. The CDR3 DNA sequence: TGTGCCACCCCGGGGGGGAAGGGTTTCGGGCAGTACTTC.

The rearrangement joins TRBV15 to TRBJ1-3, with a possible D match to TRBD1 (6 bases). In germline, CDR1 is LNHNV, CDR2 YYDKDF (reference sequence). This CDR3 is 16 amino acids long. With 5 bases removed from V and 1 base from J, the gap between germline ends came to 15 bases. The CDR3 loop is CATSRPGGLSGNTIYF. CDR3 nucleotides: TGTGCCACCAGCCGGCCCGGGGGCTTATCTGGAAACACCATATATTTT.

The chain's CDR3 is CASSLGTAGTRWGHEQFF. The CDR3 nucleotides read TGCGCCAGCAGCTTGGGGACCGCCGGGACACGGTGGGGGCATGAGCAGTTCTTC. J is TRBJ2-1 and V is TRBV5-1, with a possible D match to TRBD1 (6 bases). There are 18 residues in the CDR3. Germline values: CDR1 SGHRS, CDR2 YFSETQ. Between the trimmed V and J ends, which lost 0 bases and 8 bases, there was a span of 24 bases.

J is TRBJ2-2 and V is TRBV9; D is tentatively TRBD1 or TRBD2 (5 bases each). Trimming stripped 6 bases from V and 2 bases from J, with 11 bases between. The CDR3 runs to 14 residues. Germline CDR1 SGDLS, CDR2 YYNGEE. CDR3 in DNA: TGTGCCAGCACGAGGGACCCTAACACCGGGGAGCTGTTTTTT. Translation: CASTRDPNTGELFF.

The rearrangement joins TRBV6-8 to TRBJ2-2; D is uncertain. The CDR3 spans 15 residues. V lost 2 bases and J lost 5, with 12 bases in between. CDR1 is MNHGY, CDR2 SAAAGT, per germline. The CDR3 sequence: CASSYPKFSTGELFF. DNA for the CDR3: TGTGCCAGCAGTTACCCAAAGTTCAGTACCGGGGAGCTGTTTTTT.

The CDR3 DNA sequence: TGCGCCAGCAGTGAGCCGGGACAGGGAGGACAGACCCAGTACTTC. Protein product: CASSEPGQGGQTQYF. The rearrangement links TRBV10-2 to TRBJ2-5; 9 bases line up with TRBD1. The CDR3 length is 15 residues. V dropped 2 bases and J dropped 6; count of bases not matched to a gene: 7. Germline CDR1 and CDR2: WSHSY and SAAADI.

This sequence joins TRBV5-1 and TRBJ2-7; possibly TRBD1 or TRBD2 for D (5 bases each). V shed 4 bases and J shed 0 bases, with 11 bases lying between them. The CDR3 is 14 residues long. Germline assignment: CDR1 SGHRS and CDR2 YFSETQ. This chain's CDR3 is CASSDRGNSYEQYF. In DNA, the CDR3 is TGCGCCAGCAGCGACAGAGGGAACTCCTACGAGCAGTACTTC.

This chain uses TRBV7-2 with TRBJ2-1; D not certain. Trimming removed 1 base at V and 7 bases at J, with 11 bases between. The CDR3 is made up of 14 amino acids. CDR1 is SGHTA, CDR2 FQGNSA, per germline. As DNA, the CDR3 is TGTGCCAGCAGCTTAGTAGTCATAGGGAATGAGCAGTTCTTC. Translating it yields CASSLVVIGNEQFF.

The CDR3 protein is CASSPGTGGLYEQYF. The CDR3 DNA reads as TGTGCCAGCAGCCCCGGGACAGGGGGACTCTACGAGCAGTACTTC. The gene calls are TRBV6-5 and TRBJ2-7; 11 bases are shared with TRBD1. V lost 6 bases and J lost 3; bases outside the gene matches: 7. Germline V gene data show CDR1 as MNHEY and CDR2 as SVGAGI. This CDR3 is built from 15 residues.

The genes are TRBV5-1 and TRBJ1-1; D is uncertain. CDR3 length: 15 residues. CDR1 is SGHRS and CDR2 is YFSETQ in the germline V gene. With 2 bases removed from V and 4 bases from J, the gap between germline ends came to 15 bases. The CDR3 sequence: CASSFFSSGSTEAFF. Here the CDR3 DNA reads TGCGCCAGCAGCTTTTTTTCCTCGGGGTCCACTGAAGCTTTCTTT.

V gene TRBV5-6 combines with J gene TRBJ1-5; 8 bases agree with TRBD1. CDR1 and CDR2 from the germline V gene are SGHDT and YYEEEE. V trimming: 0 bases; J trimming: 2 bases; junction bases outside the gene matches: 10. The CDR3 contains 18 residues. CDR3 sequence: CASSLGTGHWVGNQPQHF. The CDR3 DNA follows: TGTGCCAGCAGCTTGGGGACAGGGCATTGGGTGGGCAATCAGCCCCAGCATTTT.

V and J are TRBV2 and TRBJ2-3; TRBD2 aligns across 7 bases. This CDR3 contains 11 residues. Germline V gene data show CDR1 as SNHLY and CDR2 as FYNNEI. With V trimmed by 6 bases and J by 8 bases, 2 bases remained unmatched. CDR3 sequence reads: CASRVAGTQYF. The CDR3 nucleotides read TGTGCCAGCAGGGTAGCGGGTACGCAGTATTTT.

This clone was seen a single time. The gene calls are TRBV30 and TRBJ1-2; maybe TRBD1 (5 bases). Germline loops: CDR1 GTSNPN, CDR2 SVGIG (reference sequence). This CDR3 spans 13 amino acids. The V and J ends lost 0 bases and 3 bases respectively, with 8 bases between them. CDR3 sequence (DNA): TGTGCCTGGAGTGTAGCAGGGTACTATGGCTACACCTTC. Encoded protein: CAWSVAGYYGYTF.